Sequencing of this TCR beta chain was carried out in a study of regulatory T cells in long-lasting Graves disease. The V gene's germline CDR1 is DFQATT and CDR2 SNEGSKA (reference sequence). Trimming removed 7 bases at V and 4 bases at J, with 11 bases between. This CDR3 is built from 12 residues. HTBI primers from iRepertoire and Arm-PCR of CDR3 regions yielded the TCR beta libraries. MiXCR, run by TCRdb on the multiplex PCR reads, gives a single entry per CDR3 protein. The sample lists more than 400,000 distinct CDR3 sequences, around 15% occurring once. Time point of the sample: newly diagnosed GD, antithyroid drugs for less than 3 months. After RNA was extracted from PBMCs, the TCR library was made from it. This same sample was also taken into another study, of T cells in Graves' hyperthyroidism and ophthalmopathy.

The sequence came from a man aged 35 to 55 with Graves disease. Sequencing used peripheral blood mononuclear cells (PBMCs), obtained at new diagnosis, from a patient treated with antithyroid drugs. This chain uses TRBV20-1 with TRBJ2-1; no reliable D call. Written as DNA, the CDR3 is TGCAGTGGAGACCCCCGGTACAATGAGCAGTTCTTC. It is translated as CSGDPRYNEQFF.